This T cell receptor (beta chain) is drawn from a study of T cell changes during pregnancy in multiple sclerosis (dated by TCRdb to the late 2010s). Concerning the study at large: Changes in the T cell repertoire over the course of pregnancy were examined in this study in women with multiple sclerosis.

Trimming takes 6 bases from V and 3 bases from J, and the germline ends sit 14 bases apart. CDR1 and CDR2, looked up from the germline V gene, are MNHEY and SVGAGI. The CDR3 contains 15 residues, cysteine and phenylalanine counted. Only the CDR3 portion is preserved as DNA: 45 bases, with reading frame beginning at the first base. Points on this clone: Which antigen it targets is not known. The sample holds no much larger clone one base away, and base qualities are not on file.

The library was generated by the immunoSEQ multiplex PCR assay. This is the immuneACCESS table as TCRdb keeps it, with only in-frame sequences that have V and J called. A part of the clones is gone; compared with another copy, unresolved V genes explain less than half, and the rest is unexplained. The sample includes some 93,000 clones, with 91% observed a single time. Clones ranked in the top ten supply less than 2% of the sample. This specimen consisted of peripheral blood, obtained after pregnancy. The chain couples TRBV6-5 to TRBJ1-4; TRBD1 is a weak D gene call, 6 bases matching. This clonotype originated in a female donor in good health, enrolled as a control in a pregnancy study. The bases are TGTGCCAGCAGGTGGGGTGGGACACCTAATGAAAAACTGTTTTTT. Translated, it reads CASRWGGTPNEKLFF.